This T cell receptor (beta chain) originates from a study of response to subunit inactivated influenza vaccine. Broader study findings: The study's authors posited that every seasonal influenza vaccination enlists few new T cells.

TCRdb ran MiXCR on the RT-PCR reads and lists one entry per CDR3 protein. This table holds about 240,000 distinct CDR3 sequences, about 12% found once. A remark on this clonotype: Its antigen remains unknown.

Trimming pared 2 bases from V and 2 bases from J, leaving 10 bases between. The CDR3 consists of 16 residues. Germline CDR1 and CDR2: LGHNA and YNFKEQ. The V call is TRBV4-2, the J call TRBJ1-6, with D possibly being TRBD1 (6 bases). This sequence originates from a man in his fifties who received an inactivated influenza vaccine. The specimen comprised non-naive T cells sorted from PBMCs, sampled less than 15 days before vaccination. The DNA for the CDR3 is TGTGCCAGCAGCCAACGCACAGGGACCTATAATTCACCCCTCCACTTT. Translating it yields CASSQRTGTYNSPLHF.